This TCR beta chain was found in a study of T cell repertoires in cytomegalovirus infection. For the study at large: Epitope selection comprised recently identified HLA-C-restricted CMV epitopes and well-studied HLA-B-restricted CMV epitopes. TCR beta signatures that were public indicated CMV infection and matching HLA type. Study outcomes and limitations: Cumulative frequency of public TCR beta families picked out carriers of CMV plus the relevant HLA.

The CDR3 runs 13 residues. V was clipped by 8 bases and J by 4 bases, with 15 bases between them. TCRdb recomputed calls from the reads with MiXCR, one row per CDR3 protein. This table has fewer than 650,000 distinct CDR3 sequences, around two fifths appearing once. This clonotype has just a few counts. The antigen is unknown. The genes are TRBV12-3 or TRBV12-4 and TRBJ2-7; D tentatively fits TRBD1 or TRBD2 (6 bases each). The source of this sequence is a human donor in good health (CMV status not recorded). Some clones in this sample may be carry-over from other donors' samples. The starting material was cultured PBMCs, obtained from culture after CMV antigen stimulation. DNA of the CDR3: TGTGCCAGCCGGGTCACAGGGACTTACGAGCAGTACTTC. Its translation is CASRVTGTYEQYF.